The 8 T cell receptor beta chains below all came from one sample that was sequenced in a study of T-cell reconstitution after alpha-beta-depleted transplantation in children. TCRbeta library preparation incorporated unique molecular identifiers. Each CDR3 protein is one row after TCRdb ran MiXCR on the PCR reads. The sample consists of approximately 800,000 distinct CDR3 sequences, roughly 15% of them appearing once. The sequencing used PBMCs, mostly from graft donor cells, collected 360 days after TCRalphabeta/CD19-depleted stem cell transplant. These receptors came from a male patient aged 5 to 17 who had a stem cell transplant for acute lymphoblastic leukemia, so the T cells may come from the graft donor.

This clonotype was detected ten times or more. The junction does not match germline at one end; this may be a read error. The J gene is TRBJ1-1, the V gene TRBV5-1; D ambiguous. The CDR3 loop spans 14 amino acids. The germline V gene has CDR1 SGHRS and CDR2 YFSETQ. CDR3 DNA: TGTGCCAGCAGTTTGGGAGGAGGGTACACTGAAGCTTTCTTT. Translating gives CASSLGGGYTEAFF.

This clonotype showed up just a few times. The CDR3 DNA reads as TGCGCCAGCAGCTTGGCTGGGGGTTCCCCTCTAGGCTACACCTTC. It yields the protein CASSLAGGSPLGYTF. The chain recombines TRBV5-1 with TRBJ1-2; D is perhaps TRBD1 (5 bases). The germline gives CDR1 SGHRS, CDR2 YFSETQ. Trimming took off 0 bases at V and 8 bases at J, with 17 bases between the two ends. The length of the CDR3 is 15 residues.

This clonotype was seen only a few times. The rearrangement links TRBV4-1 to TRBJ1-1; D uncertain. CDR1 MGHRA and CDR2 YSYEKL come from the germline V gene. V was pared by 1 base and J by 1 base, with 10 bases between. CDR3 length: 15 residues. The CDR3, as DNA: TGCGCCAGCAGCCAAGGGAACCGGGCGAACACTGAAGCTTTCTTT. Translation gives CASSQGNRANTEAFF.

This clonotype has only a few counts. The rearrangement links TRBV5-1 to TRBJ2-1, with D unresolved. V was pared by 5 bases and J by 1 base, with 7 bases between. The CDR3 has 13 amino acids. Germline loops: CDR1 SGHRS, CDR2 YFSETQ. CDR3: CASRGESYNEQFF. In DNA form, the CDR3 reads TGCGCCAGCAGGGGTGAATCCTACAATGAGCAGTTCTTC.

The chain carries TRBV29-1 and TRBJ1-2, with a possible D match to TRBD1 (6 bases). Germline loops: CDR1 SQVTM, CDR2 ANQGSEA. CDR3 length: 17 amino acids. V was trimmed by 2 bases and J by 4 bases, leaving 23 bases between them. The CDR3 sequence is CSVENFGGKYPVYGYTF. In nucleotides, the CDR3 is TGCAGCGTTGAAAACTTCGGGGGCAAGTATCCGGTCTATGGCTACACCTTC.

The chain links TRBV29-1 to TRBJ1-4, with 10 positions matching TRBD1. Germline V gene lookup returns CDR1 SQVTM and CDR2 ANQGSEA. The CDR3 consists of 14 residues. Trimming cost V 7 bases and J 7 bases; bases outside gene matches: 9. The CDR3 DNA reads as TGCAGCGCCAATGGGCGGACAGGGGGTGAAAAACTGTTTTTT. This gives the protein CSANGRTGGEKLFF. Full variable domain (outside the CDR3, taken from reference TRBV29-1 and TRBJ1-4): SAVISQKPSRDICQRGTSLTIQCQVDSQVTMMFWYRQQPGQSLTLIATANQGSEATYESGFVIDKFPISRPNLTFSTLTVSNMSPEDSSIYLCSANGRTGGEKLFFGSGTQLSVL.

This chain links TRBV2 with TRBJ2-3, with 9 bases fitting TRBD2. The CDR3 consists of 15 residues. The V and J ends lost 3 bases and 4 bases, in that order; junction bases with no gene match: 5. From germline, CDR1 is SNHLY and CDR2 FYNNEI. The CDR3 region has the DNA TGTGCCAGCAGTGAGTTAGCGGGAGTATCAGATACGCAGTATTTT. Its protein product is CASSELAGVSDTQYF.

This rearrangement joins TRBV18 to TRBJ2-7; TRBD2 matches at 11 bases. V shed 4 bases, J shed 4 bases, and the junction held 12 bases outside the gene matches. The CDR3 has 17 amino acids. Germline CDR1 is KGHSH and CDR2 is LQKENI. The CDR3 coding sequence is TGTGCCAGCTCACGACTAGCGGGAATCCTGGGGGGGTACGAGCAGTACTTC. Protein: CASSRLAGILGGYEQYF. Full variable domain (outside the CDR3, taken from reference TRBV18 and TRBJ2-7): NAGVMQNPRHLVRRRGQEARLRCSPMKGHSHVYWYRQLPEEGLKFMVYLQKENIIDESGMPKERFSAEFPKEGPSILRIQQVVRGDSAAYFCASSRLAGILGGYEQYFGPGTRLTVT.